These 32 T cell receptor beta chains share one sample of origin, sequenced in a study of T cell responses to AZD1222 COVID-19 vaccine (dated by TCRdb to about 2021). The receptor library was made with the immunoSEQ multiplex PCR assay. TCRdb obtained this table from immuneACCESS and retained in-frame rearrangements with V and J assigned. These tables miss some clones; where compared with another copy, unresolved V genes account for less than half of the shortfall, and the remainder is unexplained. Counted in this sample were 55,000 to 65,000 clones; over 75% of them appeared once. The top ten clones comprise roughly 16% of the sample. The sample's time point label, decoded: baseline before first vaccination. The sample in question was peripheral blood, obtained on day 0 of AZD1222 vaccination. The receptor source for this set is an adult in good health.

This clone was found once. J is TRBJ1-2 and V is TRBV19; a weak D match, TRBD1 (5 bases). Germline assignment: CDR1 LNHDA and CDR2 SQIVND (reference sequence). Trimming took off 3 bases at V and 3 bases at J, with 14 bases between the two ends. CDR3 length equals 15 residues. The CDR3 DNA reads as TGTGCCAGTAGTATGTGGGGCTTATCTGACTATGGCTACACCTTC. This encodes CASSMWGLSDYGYTF.

The rearrangement links TRBV28 to TRBJ1-6; possibly TRBD1 for D (6 bases). Germline values: CDR1 MDHEN, CDR2 SYDVKM. The CDR3 has 15 residues. V lost 4 bases and J 8 bases, leaving 15 bases between the germline ends. The CDR3 nucleotides are TGTGCCAGCAGTTCCCCACAGGGAAGTCATTCACCCCTCCACTTT. Encoded protein: CASSSPQGSHSPLHF.

This chain links TRBV19 with TRBJ1-2; D possibly corresponds to TRBD1 (6 bases). The CDR3 sequence is 15 residues long. Germline loops: CDR1 LNHDA, CDR2 SQIVND (reference sequence). V gave up 5 bases and J gave up 3 bases, with 16 bases separating them. CDR3 protein: CASSSQGVLYYGYTF. In nucleotides, the CDR3 is TGTGCCAGTAGTTCACAGGGTGTTTTATACTATGGCTACACCTTC. Full variable domain (rest looked up from reference TRBV19 and TRBJ1-2): DGGITQSPKYLFRKEGQNVTLSCEQNLNHDAMYWYRQDPGQGLRLIYYSQIVNDFQKGDIAEGYSVSREKKESFPLTVTSAQKNPTAFYLCASSSQGVLYYGYTFGSGTRLTVV.

This clone was detected only a few times. The CDR3 bases are TGTGCCAGCAGTTTAGAATCAACCTATAATTCACCCCTCCACTTT. Amino acid sequence: CASSLESTYNSPLHF. The rearrangement uses TRBV28 and TRBJ1-6; no definite D call. In germline, CDR1 is MDHEN, CDR2 SYDVKM. V lost 2 bases and J lost 2, with 7 bases in between. The CDR3 spans 15 residues.

The V gene is TRBV2, the J gene TRBJ2-5; D might be TRBD2 (5 bases). CDR3 length: 14 amino acids. V was cut by 6 bases and J by 2 bases, with 13 bases left in between. Germline values: CDR1 SNHLY, CDR2 FYNNEI. The CDR3 reads CASRGRAAQETQYF. For the CDR3, the DNA is TGTGCCAGCAGAGGTCGAGCGGCGCAAGAGACCCAGTACTTC.

The V and J genes are TRBV10-1 and TRBJ1-2; D unclear. V lost 7 bases to trimming and J lost 2 bases, with 29 bases between them. This CDR3 has 19 residues. Germline-derived CDR1 and CDR2 are WNHNN and SYGVQD (reference sequence). The CDR3 DNA reads TGCGCCAGCACCCCGATAAGGGATGGACGGCCCAATCCCAACTATGGCTACACCTTC. It yields the protein CASTPIRDGRPNPNYGYTF.

This chain links TRBV5-1 with TRBJ2-7; 9 nucleotides align to TRBD1. Trimming at V came to 3 bases and at J to 7 bases, leaving 11 bases not matched to a gene. CDR1 and CDR2 from the germline V gene are SGHRS and YFSETQ. The length of the CDR3 is 15 residues. CDR3: CASSSTTGGLGEQYF. Here the CDR3 DNA reads TGCGCCAGCAGCTCGACTACAGGGGGCCTCGGGGAGCAGTACTTC.

This chain joins TRBV3-1 (or the pseudogene TRBV3-2) and TRBJ1-3; 12 bases line up with TRBD1. This CDR3 comprises 18 residues. Germline V gene lookup returns CDR1 LGHDT and CDR2 YNNKEL (reference sequence). J was trimmed by 3 bases and V by 4 bases; bases with no gene match: 10. CDR3 DNA sequence: TGTGCCAGCAGCCCCTGGGGGGGACAGGGGGCATTTGGAAACACCATATATTTT. Translating gives CASSPWGGQGAFGNTIYF.

V and J are TRBV3-1 (or the pseudogene TRBV3-2) and TRBJ1-1, with TRBD1 as a possible D gene (6 bases). Trimming stripped 1 base from V and 1 base from J, with 10 bases between. Per the germline V gene, CDR1 is LGHDT and CDR2 is YNNKEL (reference sequence). This CDR3 has 15 amino acids. The CDR3 DNA sequence: TGTGCCAGCAGCCAAGTGCCGGGGGCGAACACTGAAGCTTTCTTT. Its translation is CASSQVPGANTEAFF.

This chain uses TRBV2 with TRBJ1-1; D remains ambiguous. V lost 3 bases and J 8 bases, leaving 10 bases between the germline ends. This CDR3 spans 12 amino acids. The V gene's germline CDR1 is SNHLY and CDR2 FYNNEI. This CDR3 is CASSELAGEAFF. The CDR3 DNA follows: TGTGCCAGCAGTGAGCTTGCCGGGGAAGCTTTCTTT.

J is TRBJ1-4 and V is TRBV9, with 9 bases identical to TRBD1. The CDR3 is 15 amino acids. The germline V gene has CDR1 SGDLS and CDR2 YYNGEE. The ends lost 4 bases at V and 5 bases at J; junction bases unmatched: 6. The DNA of the CDR3 is TGTGCCAGCAGCCTCGCGGGACAGGGAAATGAAAAACTGTTTTTT. Translating it yields CASSLAGQGNEKLFF.

This clone was found once. The rearrangement uses TRBV5-4 and TRBJ2-5, with TRBD1 identical over 7 bases. V was pared by 4 bases and J by 1 base, with 4 bases of the junction left unmatched. Per the germline V gene, CDR1 is SGHNT and CDR2 is YYREEE (reference sequence). The CDR3 is made up of 14 amino acids. This chain's CDR3 is CASSARDSQETQYF. As DNA, the CDR3 is TGTGCCAGCAGCGCCCGGGACAGCCAAGAGACCCAGTACTTC.

The chain carries TRBV14 and TRBJ2-1; the D is unclear. This CDR3 is 12 amino acids long. The germline V gene has CDR1 SGHDN and CDR2 FVKESK. V lost 2 bases, J lost 9 bases, and 8 bases lay in between. DNA of the CDR3: TGTGCCAGCAGCCAAAGGGCCTTTGAGCAGTTCTTC. It translates to CASSQRAFEQFF.

Turning to this clone: Germline and junction disagree at one end, which may indicate a read error. CDR3 DNA sequence: TGTGCCAGCAGCAAAGAGATGAGAAACTATGGCTACACCTTC. This translates into CASSKEMRNYGYTF. The chain is built from TRBV4-2 and TRBJ1-2, with no clear D. The germline gives CDR1 LGHNA, CDR2 YNFKEQ. This CDR3 is 14 amino acids long.

The rearrangement links TRBV2 to TRBJ1-2; D is ambiguous. V was shortened by 6 bases and J by 0 bases, with 8 bases between the two germline ends. The germline V gene has CDR1 SNHLY and CDR2 FYNNEI. The CDR3 covers 13 residues. The CDR3 here is CASRRGTNYGYTF. CDR3 sequence (DNA): TGTGCCAGCAGGCGTGGGACTAACTATGGCTACACCTTC. The complete variable domain, with remaining parts taken from reference TRBV2 and TRBJ1-2, reads EPEVTQTPSHQVTQMGQEVILRCVPISNHLYFYWYRQILGQKVEFLVSFYNNEISEKSEIFDDQFSVERPDGSNFTLKIRSTKLEDSAMYFCASRRGTNYGYTFGSGTRLTVV.

This chain uses TRBV5-5 with TRBJ2-7; D possibly uses TRBD1 or TRBD2 (5 bases each). Germline lookup yields CDR1 SGHKS and CDR2 YYEKEE (reference sequence). Deletions cut 4 bases from V and 6 bases from J, with 20 bases between. The CDR3 runs to 15 residues. The CDR3 sequence: CASSRLQAGVGEQYF. The CDR3 DNA reads TGTGCCAGCAGCAGGCTACAGGCCGGGGTAGGCGAGCAGTACTTC.

This clone was seen once. This chain joins TRBV27 and TRBJ2-7, with D maybe TRBD1 (6 bases). V was shortened by 4 bases and J by 1 base, with 14 bases between the two germline ends. The CDR3 contains 15 residues. CDR1 is MNHEY and CDR2 is SMNVEV in the germline V gene (reference sequence). This CDR3 is CASSWASDRSYEQYF. CDR3 in DNA: TGTGCCAGCAGTTGGGCTTCGGACAGATCCTACGAGCAGTACTTC.

The V and J genes are TRBV5-6 and TRBJ1-2; D remains ambiguous. The CDR3 runs to 15 residues. The V end was cut by 0 bases, the J end by 0 bases, with 9 bases between. Germline V gives CDR1 SGHDT, CDR2 YYEEEE. The CDR3 DNA reads as TGTGCCAGCAGCTTGGTAATAACAGCTAACTATGGCTACACCTTC. This codes for CASSLVITANYGYTF.

The gene calls are TRBV7-9 and TRBJ2-7, with a tentative D call TRBD1 (5 bases). CDR1 SEHNR and CDR2 FQNEAQ come from the germline V gene (reference sequence). This CDR3 is built from 14 residues. V was clipped by 1 base and J by 0 bases, with 7 bases between them. CDR3 coding DNA: TGTGCCAGCAGCTTAGACAGGAGCTCCTACGAGCAGTACTTC. It is translated as CASSLDRSSYEQYF.

The J gene is TRBJ2-2, the V gene TRBV18; 7 bases line up with TRBD1. Losses at the gene ends were 3 bases for V and 5 bases for J; bases not matched to a gene: 6. CDR3 size: 15 residues. In germline, CDR1 is KGHSH, CDR2 LQKENI. This CDR3 reads CASSPVTGLTGELFF. CDR3 bases: TGTGCCAGCTCACCTGTGACAGGGCTAACCGGGGAGCTGTTTTTT. The whole variable domain, filled in from reference TRBV18 and TRBJ2-2, reads NAGVMQNPRHLVRRRGQEARLRCSPMKGHSHVYWYRQLPEEGLKFMVYLQKENIIDESGMPKERFSAEFPKEGPSILRIQQVVRGDSAAYFCASSPVTGLTGELFFGEGSRLTVL.

V is TRBV4-1 and J is TRBJ2-2; no clear D gene. CDR1 and CDR2 from the germline V gene are MGHRA and YSYEKL. V lost 1 base to trimming and J lost 7 bases, with 7 bases between them. There are 13 residues in the CDR3. CDR3: CASSQVFDGELFF. Here the CDR3 DNA reads TGCGCCAGCAGCCAAGTTTTCGACGGGGAGCTGTTTTTT.

The J gene is TRBJ2-2, the V gene TRBV11-3; 7 bases match TRBD2. The CDR3 is 18 amino acids. V lost 0 bases, J lost 5 bases, and 12 bases stayed unmatched. The germline gives CDR1 SGHNT, CDR2 YENEEA. The CDR3 bases are TGTGCCAGCAGCTTAGATCGTGACAGATACGGGGGGACCGGGGAGCTGTTTTTT. It translates to CASSLDRDRYGGTGELFF.

This rearrangement joins TRBV5-1 to TRBJ1-4; possible D gene TRBD1, 6 bases. Trimming stripped 1 base from V and 3 bases from J, with 13 bases between. The CDR3 spans 16 residues. Germline CDR1 reads SGHRS; CDR2 reads YFSETQ. The CDR3, as DNA: TGCGCCAGCAGCTTGACAGGGAGGTCGGCTAATGAAAAACTGTTTTTT. Translated, it gives CASSLTGRSANEKLFF.

This clone was seen a handful of times. The chain joins TRBV30 to TRBJ2-3; possible D gene TRBD1, 6 bases. Germline CDR1 is GTSNPN and CDR2 is SVGIG (reference sequence). The CDR3 is made up of 14 amino acids. V was trimmed by 8 bases and J by 0 bases, leaving 15 bases between them. The CDR3 DNA follows: TGTGCCCAGGGGACGCCTACTAGCACAGATACGCAGTATTTT. It codes for CAQGTPTSTDTQYF.

The chain links TRBV2 to TRBJ1-1; perhaps TRBD1 as D (5 bases). In germline, CDR1 is SNHLY, CDR2 FYNNEI. The V and J ends lost 1 base and 4 bases respectively, with 7 bases between them. This CDR3 contains 13 residues. CDR3 residues: CASSEGGRTEAFF. CDR3 nucleotides: TGTGCCAGCAGTGAAGGGGGACGCACTGAAGCTTTCTTT. Drawing the rest from reference TRBV2 and TRBJ1-1, the complete variable domain is EPEVTQTPSHQVTQMGQEVILRCVPISNHLYFYWYRQILGQKVEFLVSFYNNEISEKSEIFDDQFSVERPDGSNFTLKIRSTKLEDSAMYFCASSEGGRTEAFFGQGTRLTVV.

This sequence joins TRBV9 and TRBJ2-3; D perhaps matches TRBD1 (7 bases). The CDR3 consists of 18 residues. V was clipped by 4 bases and J by 1 base, with 22 bases between them. Germline CDR1 is SGDLS and CDR2 is YYNGEE. The CDR3 loop reads CASSPHGGGGAGTDTQYF. Written as DNA, the CDR3 is TGTGCCAGCAGCCCTCACGGAGGAGGGGGCGCAGGCACAGATACGCAGTATTTT.

This clone appeared once. This chain joins TRBV27 and TRBJ2-1, with 11 bases aligning to TRBD2. This CDR3 spans 16 amino acids. With 1 base clipped from V and 6 bases from J, the junction kept 5 bases outside the gene matches. Germline lookup yields CDR1 MNHEY and CDR2 SMNVEV (reference sequence). This chain's CDR3 is CASSLLAGGLSNEQFF. The CDR3 region has the DNA TGTGCCAGCAGTTTATTAGCGGGGGGGCTGTCCAATGAGCAGTTCTTC.

The rearrangement links TRBV19 to TRBJ1-4; possible D gene TRBD1, 6 bases. Germline V gives CDR1 LNHDA, CDR2 SQIVND (reference sequence). Trimming left V 5 bases short and J 8 bases short, with 18 bases between. This CDR3 region has 15 residues. CDR3 in amino acids: CASSPGAGEREKLFF. The CDR3 coding sequence is TGTGCCAGTAGTCCCGGAGCAGGGGAACGGGAAAAACTGTTTTTT.

The gene calls are TRBV19 and TRBJ1-5, with D unclear. This CDR3 region has 15 residues. Germline-derived CDR1 and CDR2 are LNHDA and SQIVND (reference sequence). Trimming shortened V by 6 bases and J by 0 bases, and 12 bases separated the two germline ends. CDR3 in amino acids: CASRLMGSSNQPQHF. CDR3 DNA: TGTGCCAGTAGGCTAATGGGGAGTAGCAATCAGCCCCAGCATTTT. Looking up the rest from reference TRBV19 and TRBJ1-5 gives the full variable domain: DGGITQSPKYLFRKEGQNVTLSCEQNLNHDAMYWYRQDPGQGLRLIYYSQIVNDFQKGDIAEGYSVSREKKESFPLTVTSAQKNPTAFYLCASRLMGSSNQPQHFGDGTRLSIL.

V gene TRBV4-1 combines with J gene TRBJ2-7; possible D gene TRBD2, 5 bases. This CDR3 has 16 amino acids. Germline V lookup: CDR1 MGHRA, CDR2 YSYEKL. The V end lost 4 bases, the J end lost 4 bases, and 20 bases lay between the germline ends. This CDR3 is CASSPGKGPGLYEQYF. As DNA, the CDR3 is TGCGCCAGCAGCCCGGGAAAAGGACCCGGACTGTACGAGCAGTACTTC.

Details on this clone: At one of its ends the junction is not consistent with the germline gene, which may arise from a read error. This chain joins TRBV19 and TRBJ1-1, with D hard to call. The CDR3 extends over 12 amino acids. CDR1 LNHDA and CDR2 SQIVND come from the germline V gene (reference sequence). CDR3: CASRIGSGEAFF. DNA for the CDR3: TGTGCCAGTAGAATAGGATCGGGTGAAGCTTTCTTT.

This chain uses TRBV19 with TRBJ2-4, with a weak D call TRBD2 (5 bases). This CDR3 comprises 13 residues. Germline V gives CDR1 LNHDA, CDR2 SQIVND (reference sequence). Trimming stripped 7 bases from V and 6 bases from J, with 13 bases between. CDR3: CASTGGPVNIQYF. CDR3 nucleotides: TGTGCCAGTACTGGCGGGCCGGTAAACATTCAGTACTTC.